This T cell receptor beta chain was sequenced in a study of beta chain features in type 1 diabetes. As every portion of the isolated RNA was reverse transcribed, the sequencing read expressed TCRB transcripts. The table came from immunoSEQ multiplex PCR; TCRdb's copy has only in-frame clones and leaves some out. The table records more than 150,000 clones, about 12% of them present only once. Per the germline V gene, CDR1 is KGHSH and CDR2 is LQKENI. V was cut by 0 bases and J by 5 bases, with 13 bases left in between. This CDR3 contains 15 residues. Source material: central memory CD4+ T cells from blood. V and J are TRBV18 and TRBJ2-5; perhaps TRBD2 as D (6 bases). The receptor was isolated from a woman younger than 30 in good health. CDR3 DNA sequence: TGTGCCAGCTCACCACCGAGTGCGGGGACGGAGACCCAGTACTTC. Translating it yields CASSPPSAGTETQYF.